These T cell receptor beta chains were read from a single sample in a study of T-cell memory formation after mild COVID-19. MiXCR was run by TCRdb on the 5' RACE reads, yielding one entry per CDR3 protein. The sample shows roughly 250,000 distinct CDR3 sequences, around 17% of them seen only once. Material: PBMCs or a T cell subset sorted from them (not recorded which). These TCRs come from a man aged 18 to 30 who had mild COVID-19 (a few samples of this study predate the infection). Cell type and time point are not known. The CDR3 runs from the conserved cysteine through the conserved F or W. Fields, in order: V gene, J gene, D gene, clone size, CDR3 DNA, CDR3 protein. D genes are given only for firm matches. Expanded clones get a size class; other rows say once, few or many, or leave the size out.

TRBV3-1	TRBJ1-1	TRBD1	-	TGTGCCAGCAGCCCTTTTCCCGGGACAGTCAACACTGAAGCTTTCTTT	CASSPFPGTVNTEAFF
TRBV4-1	TRBJ2-5	-	-	TGCGCCAGCAGCCAACTCCCGGTCACTAAAGAGACCCAGTACTTC	CASSQLPVTKETQYF
TRBV28	TRBJ2-3	-	few	TGTGCCAGCAGCGCACTGGGACGCCTAGGGGATACGCAGTATTTT	CASSALGRLGDTQYF
TRBV6-5	TRBJ2-7	TRBD1	-	TGTGCCAGCAAACGACAGGACAGGGGGTACCACGAGCAGTACTTC	CASKRQDRGYHEQYF
TRBV14	TRBJ2-3	TRBD2	few	TGTGCCAGCAGCCAAGGGCGACTAGCGGGGATGAGCACAGATACGCAGTATTTT	CASSQGRLAGMSTDTQYF
TRBV19	TRBJ1-1	-	-	TGTGCCAGTAGTATTACCGGCGGGGGTTCCGCGGCTTTCTTT	CASSITGGGSAAFF
TRBV12-5	TRBJ1-1	-	once	TGTGCTCGACTCTTCCCATCAGGCCCGAACACTGAAGCTTTCTTT	CARLFPSGPNTEAFF
TRBV5-6	TRBJ2-7	TRBD1	few	TGTGCCAGCAGCTTCGACCGGACAGGGGTGAACGAGCAGTACTTC	CASSFDRTGVNEQYF
TRBV11-2	TRBJ2-3	-	many	TGTGCCAGCAGCTTCGATCGTAGCACAGATACGCAGTATTTT	CASSFDRSTDTQYF
TRBV6-5	TRBJ2-7	-	-	TGTGCCAGCAGTTACTCGACCCAGGGTAATCAGTACGAGCAGTACTTC	CASSYSTQGNQYEQYF
TRBV10-3	TRBJ2-3	TRBD1	-	TGTGCCATCCGGGGGACAGGAGACTCAGATACGCAGTATTTT	CAIRGTGDSDTQYF
TRBV7-8	TRBJ1-1	TRBD1	few	TGTGCCAGCAGCTCAATCCCGGGACAGGGCTATTTCGCTTTCTTT	CASSSIPGQGYFAFF
TRBV6-2/TRBV6-3	TRBJ2-3	TRBD2	few	TGTGCCAGCAGTTACCGGCTGACTAGCGGCTACACAGATACGCAGTATTTT	CASSYRLTSGYTDTQYF
TRBV12-3/TRBV12-4	TRBJ1-4	TRBD1	many	TGTGCCAGCAGTTCGCAGGGGGCAACTAATGAAAAACTGTTTTTT	CASSSQGATNEKLFF